This TCR beta chain is from a study of blood T cell repertoires in COVID-19. The authors' processing: Reference gene primer amplification in the assay estimated nucleated cell counts. The table came from immunoSEQ multiplex PCR; TCRdb's copy has only in-frame clones and leaves some out. V and J calls and clone size are copied from that table; D and trimming were computed from the DNA. The sample has 250,000 to 400,000 clones, 85% seen once. V was trimmed by 6 bases and J by 0 bases, leaving 10 bases between them. The CDR3 totals 14 residues. Germline V gives CDR1 MGHRA, CDR2 YSYEKL. Donors were grouped by their self-reported clinical history.

The genes are TRBV4-1 and TRBJ2-3; a possible D gene is TRBD2 (5 bases). The TCR comes from a woman younger than 45 who had been exposed to COVID-19. The sample was PBMCs or T cells enriched from blood (not recorded which). CDR3 in amino acids: CASRPSGSTDTQYF. In DNA, the CDR3 is TGCGCCAGCAGACCCAGCGGCAGCACAGATACGCAGTATTTT.